This T cell receptor (beta chain) was sequenced during a study of blood T cell repertoires in COVID-19. This table comes from immunoSEQ multiplex PCR, and its TCRdb copy is limited to in-frame clones, with some not included. The profile covers tens of thousands of clones, with 80% to 90% appearing a single time and 4.5% to 6.5% taken by the ten largest. The CDR3 runs 15 residues. Germline V gene data show CDR1 as SNHLY and CDR2 as FYNNEI. The V and J ends lost 7 bases and 1 base, in that order; junction bases with no gene match: 5. The source material was peripheral blood. The chain carries TRBV2 and TRBJ1-5, with 9 bases fitting TRBD1. The TCR originated in a woman of 80 years or more with active or convalescent COVID-19. The CDR3: CASKPGQGSNQPQHF. CDR3 DNA: TGTGCCAGCAAGCCGGGACAGGGAAGCAATCAGCCCCAGCATTTT.